The source of this TCR beta chain is a study of blood T cell repertoires in COVID-19. The germline CDR1 and CDR2 sequences are LNHDA and SQIVND (reference sequence). The CDR3 covers 12 residues. In the authors' methods: From reference gene primer amplification, estimates of nucleated cell counts were derived. Libraries were prepared by immunoSEQ multiplex PCR; TCRdb keeps only in-frame clonotypes and omits some of them. The V and J calls and clone size were taken over from that table, and D and trimming were inferred from the DNA. Altogether around 70,000 clones are present, 91% being singletons, with the ten largest covering about 6.1%.

The sequenced sample was peripheral blood. The J gene is TRBJ1-5, the V gene TRBV19; tentative D call: TRBD1 (6 bases). The source of this sequence is a human donor in a cohort sampled during active COVID-19. Here the CDR3 DNA reads TGTGCTGGGGGGGGCGAGTATCAGCCCCAGCATTTT. Amino acids: CAGGGEYQPQHF.